This T cell receptor (beta chain) was retrieved from a study of patients and donors after allogeneic stem cell transplantation. The CDR3 extends over 14 amino acids. The trim removed 3 bases at V and 2 bases at J, leaving 3 bases unmatched. Germline V lookup: CDR1 KGHDR, CDR2 SFDVKD. There are a few counts of this clonotype. TCRdb re-derived calls from the RT-PCR reads in MiXCR, one entry per CDR3 protein. The data contain approximately 430,000 distinct CDR3 sequences, roughly 17% of them singletons. This clonotype originated in a human donor who was either an allogeneic HSCT recipient or a stem cell or donor lymphocyte infusion donor (not recorded which). It is not recorded whose cells these are; they may come from a transplant donor. The V and J genes are TRBV24-1 and TRBJ2-7, with 7 bases lining up with TRBD1. Material: blood, either unsorted or a sorted T cell fraction (not recorded which). Here the CDR3 DNA reads TGTGCCACCAGTGATGACAGGGTGCCCTACGAGCAGTACTTC. Translating it yields CATSDDRVPYEQYF.